This paragraph reports one T cell receptor (beta chain). Source study methods: Nucleated cell number was recorded as an estimate derived from reference gene primer amplification. Profiling relied on immunoSEQ multiplex PCR, and the TCRdb table lists in-frame clones only, not all of them. V and J calls and clone size are copied from that table; D and trimming were computed from the DNA. The top ten hold about 2.7% of the sample, which has some 200,000 clones, 84% seen once. The data were obtained in a study of blood T cell repertoires in COVID-19. Study overall: PBMCs, B-cell-depleted T cells, or T cells provided the cDNA or gDNA that made up the material.

Trimming took 6 bases from V and 3 from J, leaving 9 bases between them. Germline-derived CDR1 and CDR2 are MNHEY and SVGAGI. This CDR3 comprises 13 residues. The genes are TRBV6-5 and TRBJ1-5; D is unresolved. This TCR was recovered from a human donor with acute or convalescent COVID-19. The donor label of this sample is uncertain. Input material: peripheral blood. The chain's CDR3 is CASRLGDNQPQHF. The CDR3 DNA sequence: TGTGCCAGCAGGCTAGGAGACAATCAGCCCCAGCATTTT.